This T cell receptor (beta chain) was profiled in a study of T cells in Graves' hyperthyroidism and ophthalmopathy. Study-level background: Once the initial diagnosis was made, peripheral blood was obtained before any treatment. Findings and limits, study-wide: Model-based prediction identified ophthalmopathy a median approximately 6 months prior to its onset.

This CDR3 contains 14 residues. Germline V lookup: CDR1 SGHAT, CDR2 FQNNGV. J gave up 4 bases and V 3 bases, and 5 bases lay outside the gene matches. Worth noting for this clonotype: Its target is unknown.

Amplified regions were TCR beta CDR3 sequences from RNA transcripts. TCR CDR3 regions were first amplified by RT-PCR with HTBI primers. TCRdb re-analysed the multiplex PCR reads in MiXCR, keeping a single row per CDR3 protein. Seen here are around 250,000 distinct CDR3 sequences, approximately 23% observed once, and the top ten hold approximately 35%. The study left out patients who had uncontrolled infection, other autoimmune disease, pregnancy or lactation. This clonotype was obtained from a woman aged 40 to 50 with Graves' ophthalmopathy. The J gene is TRBJ1-1, the V gene TRBV11-2; 7 bases match TRBD1. The sequencing input was blood. The CDR3, as DNA: TGTGCCAGCAGCTTCGACAGGGTGGTCACTGAAGCTTTCTTT. Its translation: CASSFDRVVTEAFF.